This T cell receptor beta chain came from a study of post-analysis software for immune sequencing data. Findings and caveats of the study: Higher frequency in patients than in controls was seen for several TRBV segments, with TRBV5-6, TRBV5-1 and TRBV20-1 among them. Under F measure analysis, samples from one preparation batch co-clustered strongly.

Trimming took 2 bases from V and 7 from J; bases not matched to a gene: 10. The CDR3 covers 16 residues. Germline values: CDR1 SGHRS, CDR2 YFSETQ. Presence of unique molecular identifiers characterized the TCR beta cDNA libraries. Input amounts of roughly 0.85 to 11 million T cells were used. These gave roughly 500,000 cDNA molecules, so each molecule approximated one T cell. TCRdb used MiXCR to reprocess the PCR reads, holding one entry per CDR3 protein. The sample records 650,000 to 900,000 distinct CDR3 sequences, 35% to 55% being singletons. A word on this clonotype: Its antigen remains unknown.

This TCR came from a girl aged 5-17 years with multiple sclerosis. The sequenced sample was blood. The gene calls are TRBV5-1 and TRBJ2-1, with 9 bases fitting TRBD2. The CDR3 region is CASSFPRLAEENEQFF. CDR3 DNA sequence: TGCGCCAGCAGCTTCCCCAGACTAGCGGAGGAAAATGAGCAGTTCTTC.